This T cell receptor beta chain was sequenced for a study of blood T cell repertoires in COVID-19. Turning to the study itself: COVID-19 samples, acute and convalescent, were from the United States, Italy and Spain. T cells, B-cell-depleted T cells, or PBMCs provided the cDNA or gDNA that served as material.

Original processing methods: Scientists estimated how many nucleated cells there were by amplifying reference gene primers. The data were produced by immunoSEQ multiplex PCR, yet TCRdb's version contains in-frame clones alone and is incomplete. The V and J calls and clone size come from that table; D and trimming were worked out from the DNA. This table holds roughly 120,000 clones, approximately 80% found once. This clone turned up a few times. This receptor was identified in a man in his fifties with acute or convalescent COVID-19. The sequenced sample consisted of peripheral blood.

The CDR3 reads CASSPDRAGVTDTQYF. The CDR3 DNA sequence: TGCGCCAGCAGCCCGGACAGGGCGGGGGTCACAGATACGCAGTATTTT. The J gene is TRBJ2-3, the V gene TRBV4-1; possible D gene TRBD1, 8 bases. The CDR3 sequence is 16 residues long. Germline V gene data show CDR1 as MGHRA and CDR2 as YSYEKL. The V end was cut by 4 bases, the J end by 2 bases, with 16 bases between.